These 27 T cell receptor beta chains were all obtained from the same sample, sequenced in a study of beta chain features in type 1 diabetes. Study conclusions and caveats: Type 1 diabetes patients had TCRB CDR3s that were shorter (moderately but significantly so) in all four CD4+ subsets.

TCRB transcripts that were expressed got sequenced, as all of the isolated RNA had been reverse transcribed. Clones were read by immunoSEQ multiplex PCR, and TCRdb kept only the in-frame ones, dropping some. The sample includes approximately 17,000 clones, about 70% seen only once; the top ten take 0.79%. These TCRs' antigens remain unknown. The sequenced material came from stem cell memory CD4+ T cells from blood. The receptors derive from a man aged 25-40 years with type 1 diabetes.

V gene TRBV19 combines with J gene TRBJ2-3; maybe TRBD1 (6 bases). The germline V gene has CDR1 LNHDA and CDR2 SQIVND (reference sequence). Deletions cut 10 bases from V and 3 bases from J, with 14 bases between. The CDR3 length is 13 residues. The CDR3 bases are TGTGCCATTACAAGGGGGACGACAGATACGCAGTATTTT. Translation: CAITRGTTDTQYF. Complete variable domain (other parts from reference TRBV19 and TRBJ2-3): DGGITQSPKYLFRKEGQNVTLSCEQNLNHDAMYWYRQDPGQGLRLIYYSQIVNDFQKGDIAEGYSVSREKKESFPLTVTSAQKNPTAFYLCAITRGTTDTQYFGPGTRLTVL.

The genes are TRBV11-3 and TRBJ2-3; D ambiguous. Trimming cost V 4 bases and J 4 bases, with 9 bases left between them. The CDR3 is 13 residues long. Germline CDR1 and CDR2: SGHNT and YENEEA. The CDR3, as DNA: TGTGCCAGCAGCTCCCAAGTAGCAGATACGCAGTATTTT. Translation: CASSSQVADTQYF.

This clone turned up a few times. The CDR3 loop reads CASSYDSSYNEQFF. The CDR3 coding sequence is TGTGCCAGCAGTTACGACAGCTCCTACAATGAGCAGTTCTTC. V gene TRBV6-5 combines with J gene TRBJ2-1; tentatively, D is TRBD1 (5 bases). CDR1 MNHEY and CDR2 SVGAGI come from the germline V gene. The CDR3 runs 14 residues. Trimming stripped 2 bases from V and 0 bases from J, with 5 bases between.

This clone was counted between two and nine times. CDR3: CASSLYQGPYYGYTF. CDR3 nucleotides: TGTGCCAGCAGCTTATACCAGGGTCCCTACTATGGCTACACCTTC. The rearrangement joins TRBV7-2 to TRBJ1-2, with D possibly TRBD1 on 5 matching bases. This CDR3 has 15 amino acids. V was trimmed by 2 bases and J by 3 bases, leaving 13 bases between them. CDR1 and CDR2 from the germline V gene are SGHTA and FQGNSA.

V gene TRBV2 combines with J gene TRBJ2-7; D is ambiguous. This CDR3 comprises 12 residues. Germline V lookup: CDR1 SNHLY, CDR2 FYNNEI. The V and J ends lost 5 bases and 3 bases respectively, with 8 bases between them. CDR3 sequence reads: CASSYTLYEQYF. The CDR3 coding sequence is TGTGCCAGCAGTTACACCCTCTACGAGCAGTACTTC. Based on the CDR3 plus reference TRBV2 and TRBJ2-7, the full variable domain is EPEVTQTPSHQVTQMGQEVILRCVPISNHLYFYWYRQILGQKVEFLVSFYNNEISEKSEIFDDQFSVERPDGSNFTLKIRSTKLEDSAMYFCASSYTLYEQYFGPGTRLTVT.

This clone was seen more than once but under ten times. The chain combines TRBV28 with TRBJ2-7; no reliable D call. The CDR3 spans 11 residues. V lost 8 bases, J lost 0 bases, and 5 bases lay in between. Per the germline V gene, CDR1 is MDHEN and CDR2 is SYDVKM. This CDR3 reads CASRHSYEQYF. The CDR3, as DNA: TGTGCCAGCCGACACTCCTACGAGCAGTACTTC. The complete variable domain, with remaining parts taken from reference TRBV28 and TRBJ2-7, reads DVKVTQSSRYLVKRTGEKVFLECVQDMDHENMFWYRQDPGLGLRLIYFSYDVKMKEKGDIPEGYSVSREKKERFSLILESASTNQTSMYLCASRHSYEQYFGPGTRLTVT.

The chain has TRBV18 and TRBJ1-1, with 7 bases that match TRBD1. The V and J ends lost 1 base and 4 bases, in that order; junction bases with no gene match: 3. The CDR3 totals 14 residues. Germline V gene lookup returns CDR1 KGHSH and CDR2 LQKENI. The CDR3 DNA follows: TGTGCCAGCTCACCACGGGGGACAGTCACTGAAGCTTTCTTT. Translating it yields CASSPRGTVTEAFF.

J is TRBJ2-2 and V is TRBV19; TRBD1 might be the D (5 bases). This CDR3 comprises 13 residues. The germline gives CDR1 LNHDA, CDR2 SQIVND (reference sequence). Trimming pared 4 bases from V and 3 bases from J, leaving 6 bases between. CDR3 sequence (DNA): TGTGCCAGTAGTACAGGGTACACCGGGGAGCTGTTTTTT. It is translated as CASSTGYTGELFF.

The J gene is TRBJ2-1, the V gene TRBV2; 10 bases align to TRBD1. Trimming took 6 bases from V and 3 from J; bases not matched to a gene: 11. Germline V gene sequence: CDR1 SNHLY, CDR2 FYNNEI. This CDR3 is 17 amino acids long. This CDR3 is CASRPGTGVRGYNEQFF. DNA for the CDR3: TGTGCCAGCAGGCCTGGGACAGGGGTAAGGGGCTACAATGAGCAGTTCTTC.

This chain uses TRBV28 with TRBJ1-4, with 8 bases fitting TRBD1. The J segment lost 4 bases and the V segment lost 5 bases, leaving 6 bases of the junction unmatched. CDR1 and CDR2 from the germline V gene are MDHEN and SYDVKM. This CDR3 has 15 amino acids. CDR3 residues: CASSPADRGNEKLFF. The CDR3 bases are TGTGCCAGCAGTCCCGCCGACAGGGGTAATGAAAAACTGTTTTTT.

CDR3: CSVVRDRVNEQFF. CDR3 coding DNA: TGCAGCGTTGTCCGGGACAGGGTCAATGAGCAGTTCTTC. The rearrangement joins TRBV29-1 to TRBJ2-1, with 9 bases aligning to TRBD1. With V trimmed by 4 bases and J by 6 bases, 4 bases remained unmatched. Germline V gives CDR1 SQVTM, CDR2 ANQGSEA. The CDR3 is 13 amino acids.

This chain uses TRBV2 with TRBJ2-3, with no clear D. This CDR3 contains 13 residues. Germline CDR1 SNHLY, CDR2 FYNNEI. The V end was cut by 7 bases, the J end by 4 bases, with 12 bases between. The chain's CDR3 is CASNVVGSDTQYF. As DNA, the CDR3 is TGTGCCAGCAACGTAGTGGGCTCAGATACGCAGTATTTT.

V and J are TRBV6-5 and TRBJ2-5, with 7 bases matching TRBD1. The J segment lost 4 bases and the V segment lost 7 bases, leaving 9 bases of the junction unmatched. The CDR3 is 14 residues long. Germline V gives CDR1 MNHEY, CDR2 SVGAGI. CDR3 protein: CASTSRAGGETQYF. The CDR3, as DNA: TGTGCCAGCACCTCTAGGGCAGGGGGAGAGACCCAGTACTTC.

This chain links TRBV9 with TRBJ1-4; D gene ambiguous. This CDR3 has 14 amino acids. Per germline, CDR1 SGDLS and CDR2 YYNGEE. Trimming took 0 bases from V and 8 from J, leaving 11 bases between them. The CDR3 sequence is CASSVGLGQEKLFF. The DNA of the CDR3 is TGTGCCAGCAGCGTAGGCCTGGGCCAGGAAAAACTGTTTTTT. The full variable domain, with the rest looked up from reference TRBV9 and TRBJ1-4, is DSGVTQTPKHLITATGQRVTLRCSPRSGDLSVYWYQQSLDQGLQFLIQYYNGEERAKGNILERFSAQQFPDLHSELNLSSLELGDSALYFCASSVGLGQEKLFFGSGTQLSVL.

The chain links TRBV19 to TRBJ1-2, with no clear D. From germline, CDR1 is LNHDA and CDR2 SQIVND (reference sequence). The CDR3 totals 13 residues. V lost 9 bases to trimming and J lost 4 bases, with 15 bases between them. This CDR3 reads CASRPYEGYGYTF. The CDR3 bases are TGTGCCAGCCGTCCCTATGAGGGCTATGGCTACACCTTC.

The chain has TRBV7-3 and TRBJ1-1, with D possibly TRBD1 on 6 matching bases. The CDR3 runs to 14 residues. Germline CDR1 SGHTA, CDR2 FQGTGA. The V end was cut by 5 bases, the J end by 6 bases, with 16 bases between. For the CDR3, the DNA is TGTGCCAGCAGCGCAACAGGGCCAGGAGCTGAAGCTTTCTTT. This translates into CASSATGPGAEAFF. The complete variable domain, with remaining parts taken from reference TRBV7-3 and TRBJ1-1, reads GAGVSQTPSNKVTEKGKYVELRCDPISGHTALYWYRQSLGQGPEFLIYFQGTGAADDSGLPNDRFFAVRPEGSVSTLKIQRTERGDSAVYLCASSATGPGAEAFFGQGTRLTVV.

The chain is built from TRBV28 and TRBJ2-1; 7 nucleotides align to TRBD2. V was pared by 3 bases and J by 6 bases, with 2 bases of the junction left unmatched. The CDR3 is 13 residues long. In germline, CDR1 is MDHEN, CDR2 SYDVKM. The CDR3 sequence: CASSFPSGNEQFF. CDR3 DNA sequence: TGTGCCAGCAGTTTTCCTAGCGGCAATGAGCAGTTCTTC.

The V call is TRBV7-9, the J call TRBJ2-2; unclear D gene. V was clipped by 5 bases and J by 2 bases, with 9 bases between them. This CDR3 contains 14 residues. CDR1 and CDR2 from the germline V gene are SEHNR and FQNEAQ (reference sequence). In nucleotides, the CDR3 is TGTGCCAGCAGCACCACTAAAAACACCGGGGAGCTGTTTTTT. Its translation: CASSTTKNTGELFF. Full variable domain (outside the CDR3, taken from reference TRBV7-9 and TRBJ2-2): DTGVSQNPRHKITKRGQNVTFRCDPISEHNRLYWYRQTLGQGPEFLTYFQNEAQLEKSRLLSDRFSAERPKGSFSTLEIQRTEQGDSAMYLCASSTTKNTGELFFGEGSRLTVL.

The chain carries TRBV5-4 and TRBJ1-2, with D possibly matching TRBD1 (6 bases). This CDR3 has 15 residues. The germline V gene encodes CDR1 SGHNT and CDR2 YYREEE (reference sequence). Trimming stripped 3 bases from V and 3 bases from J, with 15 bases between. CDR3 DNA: TGTGCCAGCAGCTCAGGGGCCAGGGTCGACTATGGCTACACCTTC. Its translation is CASSSGARVDYGYTF.

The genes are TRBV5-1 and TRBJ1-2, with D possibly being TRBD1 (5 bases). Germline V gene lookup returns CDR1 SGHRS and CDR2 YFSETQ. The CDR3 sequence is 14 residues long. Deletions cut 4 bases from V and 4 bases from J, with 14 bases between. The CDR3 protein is CASSATSGTYGYTF. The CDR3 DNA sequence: TGCGCCAGCAGCGCCACCAGCGGGACCTATGGCTACACCTTC. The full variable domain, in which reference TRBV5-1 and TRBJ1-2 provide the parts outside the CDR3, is KAGVTQTPRYLIKTRGQQVTLSCSPISGHRSVSWYQQTPGQGLQFLFEYFSETQRNKGNFPGRFSGRQFSNSRSEMNVSTLELGDSALYLCASSATSGTYGYTFGSGTRLTVV.

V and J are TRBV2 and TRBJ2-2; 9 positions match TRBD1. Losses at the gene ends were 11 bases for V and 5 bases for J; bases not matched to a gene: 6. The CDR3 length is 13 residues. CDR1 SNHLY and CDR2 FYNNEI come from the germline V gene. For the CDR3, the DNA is TGTGCCGCCGGGACAGGGAGGACCGGGGAGCTGTTTTTT. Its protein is CAAGTGRTGELFF.

CDR3 in amino acids: CASSLGPGTEIYEQYF. In DNA, the CDR3 is TGTGCCAGCAGCTTAGGCCCGGGGACTGAAATCTACGAGCAGTACTTC. The V gene is TRBV7-9, the J gene TRBJ2-7; a weak D match, TRBD2 (6 bases). CDR3 size: 16 residues. V lost 1 base, J lost 3 bases, and 16 bases lay in between. CDR1 SEHNR and CDR2 FQNEAQ come from the germline V gene (reference sequence).

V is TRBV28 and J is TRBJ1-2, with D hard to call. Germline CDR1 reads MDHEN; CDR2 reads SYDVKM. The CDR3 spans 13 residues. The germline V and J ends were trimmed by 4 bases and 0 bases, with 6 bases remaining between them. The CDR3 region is CASSYGANYGYTF. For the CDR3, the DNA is TGTGCCAGCAGTTACGGTGCTAACTATGGCTACACCTTC.

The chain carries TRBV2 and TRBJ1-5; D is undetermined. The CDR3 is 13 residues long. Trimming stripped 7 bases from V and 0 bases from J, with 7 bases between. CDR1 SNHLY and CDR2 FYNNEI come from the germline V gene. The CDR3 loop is CASTPNSNQPQHF. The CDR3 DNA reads TGTGCCAGCACCCCAAATAGCAATCAGCCCCAGCATTTT.

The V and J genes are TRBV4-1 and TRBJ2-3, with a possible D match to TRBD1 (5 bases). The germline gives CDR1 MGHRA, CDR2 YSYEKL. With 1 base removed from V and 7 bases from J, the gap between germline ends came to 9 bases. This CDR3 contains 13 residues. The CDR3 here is CASSQGRENTQYF. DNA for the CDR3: TGCGCCAGCAGCCAAGGCAGGGAAAATACGCAGTATTTT.

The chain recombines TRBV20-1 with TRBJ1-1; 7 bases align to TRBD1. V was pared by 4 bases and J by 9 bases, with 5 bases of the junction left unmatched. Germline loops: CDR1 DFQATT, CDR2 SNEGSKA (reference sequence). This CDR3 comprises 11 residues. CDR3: CSAILTGKAFF. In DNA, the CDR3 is TGCAGTGCTATACTGACAGGGAAAGCTTTCTTT.

For the CDR3, the DNA is TGTGCCAGCAGCTTAGCGTCGTTTAACTATGGCTACACCTTC. It specifies CASSLASFNYGYTF. V gene TRBV7-2 combines with J gene TRBJ1-2; D uncertain. The CDR3 length is 14 residues. Looked up from germline, CDR1 is SGHTA and CDR2 is FQGNSA. Trimming cost V 0 bases and J 1 base, with 6 bases left between them.